The 22 T cell receptor beta chains below come from one sample, sequenced in a study of early T cells in non-severe SARS-CoV-2 infection. Via MiXCR, TCRdb re-called the 5' RACE reads, giving one row per CDR3 protein. The profile shows over 55,000 distinct CDR3 sequences, about 7.7% of them singletons. The material sequenced was whole blood. These receptors all stem from an adult who was a healthcare worker with PCR-confirmed SARS-CoV-2 infection or an uninfected control (not recorded which).

This clonotype was seen repeatedly, ten times or more. V is TRBV7-9 and J is TRBJ1-1; 10 nucleotides align to TRBD1. This CDR3 has 14 residues. The germline gives CDR1 SEHNR, CDR2 FQNEAQ (reference sequence). V shed 3 bases and J 7 bases; nucleotides not matched to a gene: 5. The CDR3, as DNA: TGTGCCAGCAGCTTTGAGACAGGGGGCGGTGAAGCTTTCTTT. Its protein product is CASSFETGGGEAFF.

This clonotype was seen ten or more times. The DNA of the CDR3 is TGCAGCGTTGAAGATCTACCTTTAGGCGGCTACACCTTC. Translating it yields CSVEDLPLGGYTF. The chain has TRBV29-1 and TRBJ1-2; D not certain. The CDR3 length is 13 residues. Trimming left V 0 bases short and J 8 bases short, with 13 bases between. The germline gives CDR1 SQVTM, CDR2 ANQGSEA. Together with reference TRBV29-1 and TRBJ1-2, the CDR3 gives the full variable domain: SAVISQKPSRDICQRGTSLTIQCQVDSQVTMMFWYRQQPGQSLTLIATANQGSEATYESGFVIDKFPISRPNLTFSTLTVSNMSPEDSSIYLCSVEDLPLGGYTFGSGTRLTVV.

The chain carries TRBV5-1 and TRBJ2-3, with D perhaps TRBD1 or TRBD2 (5 bases each). The CDR3 extends over 14 amino acids. Trimming cost V 2 bases and J 6 bases, with 13 bases left between them. Germline assignment: CDR1 SGHRS and CDR2 YFSETQ. CDR3: CASSFGTPGDTQYF. The CDR3 coding sequence is TGCGCCAGCAGCTTCGGGACGCCTGGGGATACGCAGTATTTT.

The J gene is TRBJ1-1, the V gene TRBV12-3 or TRBV12-4; no clear D gene. The CDR3 extends over 15 amino acids. Trimming took 1 base from V and 4 from J, leaving 13 bases between them. CDR3 in DNA: TGTGCCAGCAGTTTAGGAATGCCAGGAGGCACTGAAGCTTTCTTT. Translated, it gives CASSLGMPGGTEAFF.

This clonotype showed up just a few times. V is TRBV2 and J is TRBJ2-3, with 7 nucleotides matching TRBD2. The CDR3 runs 16 residues. Germline values: CDR1 SNHLY, CDR2 FYNNEI. After removal of 4 bases from V and 2 bases from J, the junction contained 9 bases not matched to a gene. The CDR3 bases are TGTGCCAGCAGTGTGGGACTAACGGGACTCACAGATACGCAGTATTTT. Translating it yields CASSVGLTGLTDTQYF.

The chain carries TRBV3-1 and TRBJ1-1, with D uncertain. In germline, CDR1 is LGHDT, CDR2 YNNKEL (reference sequence). The V gene lost 0 bases and the J gene lost 5 bases, with 13 bases spanning the gap. The CDR3 consists of 15 residues. CDR3 region: CASSQEPWLGTEAFF. In DNA form, the CDR3 reads TGTGCCAGCAGCCAAGAACCATGGTTAGGGACTGAAGCTTTCTTT.

This clonotype was observed many times. V usage is TRBV11-2 and J usage is TRBJ2-4; 8 nucleotides match TRBD1. Germline trimming cut 6 bases from V and 8 bases from J; bases unmatched to any gene: 3. CDR1 SGHAT and CDR2 FQNNGV come from the germline V gene. The CDR3 is 12 amino acids. In DNA form, the CDR3 reads TGTGCCAGCAGAAACAGGGGGTACATTCAGTACTTC. Its protein is CASRNRGYIQYF. The whole variable domain, filled in from reference TRBV11-2 and TRBJ2-4, reads EAGVAQSPRYKIIEKRQSVAFWCNPISGHATLYWYQQILGQGPKLLIQFQNNGVVDDSQLPKDRFSAERLKGVDSTLKIQPAKLEDSAVYLCASRNRGYIQYFGAGTRLSVL.

This clonotype was recorded many times. The V and J genes are TRBV6-5 and TRBJ2-1; D remains unclear. This CDR3 is 15 amino acids long. Trimming cost V 6 bases and J 0 bases, with 12 bases left between them. Germline V gives CDR1 MNHEY, CDR2 SVGAGI. CDR3 nucleotides: TGTGCCAGCAGATTCCTCCCGAGCTCCTACAATGAGCAGTTCTTC. Its translation is CASRFLPSSYNEQFF.

This clonotype occurred a few times. This chain links TRBV3-1 with TRBJ1-1; the D gene is possibly TRBD1 (6 bases). Germline values: CDR1 LGHDT, CDR2 YNNKEL (reference sequence). V was trimmed by 3 bases and J by 0 bases, leaving 11 bases between them. This CDR3 spans 15 amino acids. CDR3 region: CASSHPTGMNTEAFF. CDR3 nucleotides: TGTGCCAGCAGCCATCCAACAGGGATGAACACTGAAGCTTTCTTT.

This clonotype has more than one count but fewer than ten. This chain uses TRBV21-1 with TRBJ2-7. TRBV21-1 is annotated as a pseudogene. The CDR3 has 15 residues. The CDR3, as DNA: TGTGCCAGCAGCAACTGTGACTGCCCAGATTACGAGCAGTACTTC. Encoded protein: CASSNCDCPDYEQYF.

In its sample, this clonotype was seen a few times. The chain uses TRBV21-1 and TRBJ2-1. TRBV21-1 constitutes a pseudogene. CDR3 length: 9 residues. The CDR3 region has the DNA TGTGCCAGCAGTAATGAGCAGTTCTTC. It encodes CASSNEQFF.

This clonotype was counted between two and nine times. The J gene is TRBJ2-5, the V gene TRBV28, with TRBD1 matching 10 bases. The CDR3 covers 16 residues. The J segment lost 4 bases and the V segment lost 2 bases, leaving 7 bases of the junction unmatched. Germline values: CDR1 MDHEN, CDR2 SYDVKM. CDR3 protein: CASSLRGTGAGETQYF. CDR3 bases: TGTGCCAGCAGTTTAAGGGGGACAGGGGCTGGAGAGACCCAGTACTTC.

This clonotype was counted only a few times. The chain uses TRBV27 and TRBJ2-3, with 9 bases that match TRBD2. Germline values: CDR1 MNHEY, CDR2 SMNVEV (reference sequence). The CDR3 runs to 18 residues. Trimming took 2 bases from V and 1 from J; bases not matched to a gene: 10. The CDR3 sequence is CASSLRTAGGKGTDTQYF. In DNA, the CDR3 is TGTGCCAGCAGTTTAAGAACAGCGGGGGGAAAGGGCACAGATACGCAGTATTTT.

This clonotype was observed a few times. This chain joins TRBV5-6 and TRBJ2-1, with 10 positions matching TRBD2. Germline V gene lookup returns CDR1 SGHDT and CDR2 YYEEEE. J gave up 8 bases and V 6 bases, and 11 bases lay outside the gene matches. The CDR3 is 15 residues long. The CDR3 DNA sequence: TGTGCCAGCATCGATCTAGCGGGAGAGGGTGATGAGCAGTTCTTC. Its translation is CASIDLAGEGDEQFF.

This clonotype was found a few times. The rearrangement links TRBV5-1 to TRBJ1-2; D remains unclear. With 0 bases removed from V and 2 bases from J, the gap between germline ends came to 2 bases. Germline CDR1 and CDR2: SGHRS and YFSETQ. The CDR3 extends over 12 amino acids. For the CDR3, the DNA is TGCGCCAGCAGCTTGGAGAACTATGGCTACACCTTC. This sequence encodes CASSLENYGYTF.

This clonotype was recorded a few times. The J gene is TRBJ2-1, the V gene TRBV3-1, with D perhaps being TRBD1 or TRBD2 (6 bases each). V lost 8 bases to trimming and J lost 8 bases, with 22 bases between them. The germline V gene encodes CDR1 LGHDT and CDR2 YNNKEL (reference sequence). The CDR3 sequence is 15 residues long. DNA of the CDR3: TGTGCCAGCTCCCCTTGGGGGCGGGATCAAGATGAGCAGTTCTTC. As protein: CASSPWGRDQDEQFF.

This clonotype has just a few counts. The gene calls are TRBV12-3 or TRBV12-4 and TRBJ2-7; D gene unclear. This CDR3 contains 12 residues. V dropped 3 bases and J dropped 7 bases, with 10 bases sitting between them. The CDR3 reads CASSFYEREQYF. Written as DNA, the CDR3 is TGTGCCAGCAGTTTTTACGAGAGGGAGCAGTACTTC.

As concerns this clonotype: The junction departs from germline at one end; a sequencing error may be responsible. The chain carries TRBV4-1 and TRBJ1-4; D gene uncertain. CDR3 size: 17 residues. Germline CDR1 is MGHRA and CDR2 is YSYEKL. The CDR3 DNA sequence: TGCGCCAGCAGCCCCGCGGCAGAGGGTTCAACTTATGAAAAACTGTTTTTT. This encodes CASSPAAEGSTYEKLFF.

The table lists this clonotype with many counts. Here the CDR3 DNA reads TGCAGTAGGCACGGCGGCACAGATACGCAGTATTTT. Protein: CSRHGGTDTQYF. The chain recombines TRBV20-1 with TRBJ2-3; D call uncertain. The CDR3 length is 12 residues. Germline V gives CDR1 DFQATT, CDR2 SNEGSKA (reference sequence). The V and J ends lost 8 bases and 1 base respectively, with 10 bases between them.

This clonotype was detected a few times. J is TRBJ2-2 and V is TRBV7-9; D gene unclear. V lost 3 bases, J lost 5 bases, and 4 bases lay in between. The CDR3 covers 12 residues. Germline CDR1 reads SEHNR; CDR2 reads FQNEAQ (reference sequence). DNA of the CDR3: TGTGCCAGCAGCTTTTGGACCGGGGAGCTGTTTTTT. Encoded protein: CASSFWTGELFF.

The chain joins TRBV29-1 to TRBJ2-6, with D uncertain. CDR3 length equals 16 residues. Per the germline V gene, CDR1 is SQVTM and CDR2 is ANQGSEA. Between the trimmed V and J ends, which lost 2 bases and 0 bases, there was a span of 11 bases. The CDR3 DNA reads TGCAGCGTTGAATACAGCCGAGACTCTGGGGCCAACGTCCTGACTTTC. As protein: CSVEYSRDSGANVLTF.

This clonotype was seen a handful of times. The chain recombines TRBV21-1 with TRBJ2-7; no DNA check was done on the table's D call, TRBD2. TRBV21-1 is a pseudogene. This CDR3 has 16 amino acids. CDR3 sequence reads: CASCCHKRPVSYEQYF. The DNA for the CDR3 is TGTGCCAGCTGTTGTCACAAGCGGCCAGTTTCCTACGAGCAGTACTTC.